The present T cell receptor beta chain was sequenced within a study of monozygotic twins with inflammatory bowel disease. Study results and limitations: Other individuals had fewer clonotypes in common with IBD patients than with healthy twins, especially with disease activity.

The CDR3 is 17 residues long. CDR1 and CDR2 from the germline V gene are MGHRA and YSYEKL. Turning to this clonotype: Antigen unknown.

TCRalpha and TCRbeta cDNA underwent two nested PCRs of around 15 and 10 cycles. Each CDR3 protein gets one entry in TCRdb, which reprocessed the 5' RACE reads and gives no DNA. This table holds about 210,000 distinct CDR3 sequences. V gene TRBV4-1 combines with J gene TRBJ2-2; with no DNA, the TCRdb D assignment of TRBD1 cannot be verified. Sequencing was performed on blood. The sequence derives from a human donor with ulcerative colitis or Crohn's disease, or a healthy co-twin of an affected twin (not recorded which). The CDR3 loop reads CASSQDRQGVVTGELFF.